This T cell receptor beta chain appears in the sequencing data of a study of technical replicates of blood from several donors. Clones were read by immunoSEQ multiplex PCR, and TCRdb kept only the in-frame ones, dropping some. The data show tens of thousands of clones, about 87% seen once. In germline, CDR1 is SGHRS, CDR2 YFSETQ. This CDR3 is built from 15 residues. J was trimmed by 3 bases and V by 7 bases; bases with no gene match: 5. Material: PBMCs. V is TRBV5-1 and J is TRBJ2-3, with 13 nucleotides matching TRBD2. The TCR sequence derives from a human donor in good health. Some clones in this sample may be carry-over from other donors' samples. CDR3 DNA sequence: TGCGCCAGCCGGACTAGCGGGAGCTGGACAGATACGCAGTATTTT. This gives the protein CASRTSGSWTDTQYF.